This T cell receptor (beta chain) originates from a study of a mutant IDH1 vaccine in newly diagnosed glioma. Study-wide background: Males made up roughly 62% and females about 40% of treated patients, whose mean age was approximately 40 years.

V was cut by 4 bases and J by 4 bases, with 17 bases left in between. The CDR3 length is 15 residues. Germline loops: CDR1 SGHDT, CDR2 YYEEEE. Study findings and constraints: With respect to changes in top peripheral T cell clonotypes, pseudoprogression seemed unrelated.

The method was immunoSEQ multiplex PCR; TCRdb's version includes in-frame clones alone and lacks a portion of them. This sample has more than 80,000 clones, with around 82% found just once. Concerning this clone: Its antigen is unknown.

Time point in this sample: baseline, week 1 (first vaccination visit). As for treatment: pre-vaccination baseline after standard-of-care therapy. The input for sequencing was PBMCs, taken from a glioma patient treated with radiotherapy, temozolomide or both. The source is a woman aged 45 to 65 with glioma. The rearrangement joins TRBV5-6 to TRBJ1-2, with D perhaps TRBD1 (5 bases). DNA of the CDR3: TGTGCCAGCAGCCCGGATAGGGCAGGGCGCTATGGCTACACCTTC. Amino acid sequence: CASSPDRAGRYGYTF.